A selection of T cell receptor beta chains follows, all from one sample in a study of blood T cells in healthy people across ages. TCRdb itself ran the 5' RACE reads through MiXCR, one entry per CDR3 protein. This sample yields some 1.7 million distinct CDR3 sequences, of which 28% are seen a single time; 7.7% belongs to the top ten. Sequenced: blood. These receptors came from a woman younger than 45 in good health. Each CDR3 is given with its conserved first and last residue. The order of the fields is J gene, V gene, clone size, D gene, CDR3 protein, CDR3 DNA. The D gene is left open where the match is weak. Some rows have no size entry. The others give once, few or many, or a class for an expanded clone.

TRBJ1-5,TRBV4-1,few,-,CASSQDFGGTQPQHF,TGCGCCAGCAGCCAAGATTTCGGGGGGACTCAGCCCCAGCATTTT
TRBJ2-3,TRBV14,few,-,CASSQDGGVRTDTQYF,TGTGCCAGCAGCCAAGATGGCGGGGTCAGGACAGATACGCAGTATTTT
TRBJ1-2,TRBV6-5,-,-,CASSRRGNRGYGYTF,TGTGCCAGCAGTAGAAGGGGTAATCGGGGGTATGGCTACACCTTC
TRBJ2-2,TRBV12-3/TRBV12-4,-,-,CASRFRDIYGELFF,TGTGCCAGCAGGTTCCGGGACATTTACGGGGAGCTGTTTTTT
TRBJ2-5,TRBV5-1,-,-,CASSLDRALRETQYF,TGCGCCAGCAGCTTGGATAGAGCTCTAAGGGAGACCCAGTACTTC
TRBJ2-6,TRBV28,few,-,CASSTPGSGANVLTF,TGTGCCAGCAGTACCCCAGGGTCTGGGGCCAACGTCCTGACTTTC
TRBJ1-1,TRBV19,-,-,CASSTGSNTEAFF,TGTGCCAGTAGTACAGGATCGAACACTGAAGCTTTCTTT
TRBJ2-5,TRBV29-1,many,-,CSVRIHGRETQYF,TGCAGCGTTCGGATCCACGGACGGGAGACCCAGTACTTC
TRBJ2-7,TRBV29-1,many,-,CSVERAGSYEQYF,TGCAGCGTTGAAAGGGCCGGATCCTACGAGCAGTACTTC
TRBJ1-5,TRBV2,-,-,CASVRGSNQPQHF,TGTGCCAGCGTAAGGGGCTCGAATCAGCCCCAGCATTTT
TRBJ2-3,TRBV7-2,few,TRBD2,CASSLAGGRVTDTQYF,TGTGCCAGCAGCTTAGCTGGCGGGAGGGTCACAGATACGCAGTATTTT
TRBJ2-1,TRBV7-2,few,-,CASSLARGFSYNEQFF,TGTGCCAGCAGCTTAGCGAGGGGATTTTCCTACAATGAGCAGTTCTTC
TRBJ2-1,TRBV9,-,TRBD2,CASSGTSGLTPPYNERFF,TGTGCCAGCAGCGGAACTAGCGGACTAACGCCACCCTACAATGAGCGGTTCTTC
TRBJ2-7,TRBV12-3/TRBV12-4,-,-,CASSSASGITYEQYF,TGTGCCAGCAGCTCCGCCTCCGGGATCACCTACGAGCAGTACTTC
TRBJ2-3,TRBV7-9,-,-,CANGDTQYF,TGTGCCAACGGGGATACGCAGTATTTT
TRBJ1-6,TRBV3-1,few,-,CASSPTAYNSPLHF,TGTGCCAGCAGCCCGACGGCCTATAATTCACCCCTCCACTTT
TRBJ1-2,TRBV3-1,-,-,CASSHPSGATGDGYTF,TGTGCCAGCAGCCACCCCAGCGGAGCCACTGGCGATGGCTACACCTTC
TRBJ2-3,TRBV7-2,-,TRBD2,CASSLVRRAGVTDTQYF,TGTGCCAGCAGCTTAGTCCGACGAGCGGGAGTAACAGATACGCAGTATTTT
TRBJ1-2,TRBV7-2,few,-,CASSPGTAIPTNYGYTF,TGTGCCAGCAGCCCCGGGACGGCCATCCCCACTAACTATGGCTACACCTTC
TRBJ2-4,TRBV24-1,-,-,CATSDSLRGPYNEQYF,TGTGCCACCAGTGACAGCCTCAGAGGGCCCTACAATGAGCAGTACTTC
TRBJ2-7,TRBV20-1,few,TRBD2,CSASSSSGPYEQYF,TGCAGTGCTAGTAGTTCTAGCGGCCCGTACGAGCAGTACTTC
TRBJ1-4,TRBV2,-,-,CASNLRGTNEKRFF,TGTGCCAGCAATCTCAGGGGAACTAATGAAAAACGGTTTTTT
TRBJ2-2,TRBV2,few,-,CASLGQTYNTGELFF,TGTGCCAGTTTAGGCCAGACCTACAACACCGGGGAGCTGTTTTTT
TRBJ1-2,TRBV7-3,few,-,CASSKPGDGYTF,TGTGCCAGCAGCAAGCCCGGAGATGGCTACACCTTC
TRBJ2-6,TRBV14,-,TRBD1,CASSRGQGAAGANVLTF,TGTGCCAGCAGCCGAGGACAGGGGGCGGCTGGGGCCAACGTCCTGACTTTC
TRBJ1-1,TRBV4-1,few,-,CASSQDRANTEAFF,TGCGCCAGCAGCCAAGACAGGGCTAACACTGAAGCTTTCTTT
TRBJ1-1,TRBV6-6,many,-,CASSYGGTEAFF,TGTGCCAGCAGTTACGGGGGCACTGAAGCTTTCTTT
TRBJ2-7,TRBV7-8,-,-,CASSPQQSPREQYF,TGTGCCAGCAGCCCTCAGCAGTCCCCGAGGGAGCAGTACTTC
TRBJ2-5,TRBV20-1,few,-,CSARVQLAMETQYF,TGCAGTGCTAGGGTCCAGCTAGCGATGGAGACCCAGTACTTC
TRBJ1-2,TRBV29-1,-,-,CSVEGAQRANYGYTF,TGCAGCGTTGAAGGTGCACAACGAGCTAACTATGGCTACACCTTC
TRBJ2-3,TRBV28,-,TRBD2,CANSILAGTVPDTQYF,TGTGCCAACAGTATCCTAGCGGGGACCGTTCCAGATACGCAGTATTTT
TRBJ2-7,TRBV3-1,-,TRBD1,CASSPGTGSLYEQYF,TGTGCCAGCAGCCCCGGGACAGGGTCCCTCTACGAGCAGTACTTC
TRBJ1-5,TRBV3-1,-,TRBD1,CASSQGDRGNQPQHF,TGTGCCAGCAGCCAGGGCGACAGGGGGAATCAGCCCCAGCATTTT
TRBJ2-3,TRBV20-1,-,TRBD1,CSAGQGFGTDTQYF,TGCAGTGCGGGACAGGGGTTCGGCACAGATACGCAGTATTTT
TRBJ1-5,TRBV20-1,-,-,CSARPPGHQPQHF,TGCAGTGCAAGACCGCCGGGACATCAGCCCCAGCATTTT
TRBJ1-2,TRBV12-3/TRBV12-4,-,TRBD1,CASSLWDRGSGGYTF,TGTGCCAGCAGTTTATGGGACAGGGGATCCGGGGGCTACACCTTC
TRBJ1-2,TRBV25-1,-,-,CASSETIGHHGYTF,TGTGCCAGCAGTGAAACTATCGGGCATCACGGCTACACCTTC
TRBJ2-7,TRBV6-1,-,TRBD1,CASRDRGFYEQYF,TGTGCCAGCAGAGACAGGGGTTTTTACGAGCAGTACTTC
TRBJ2-7,TRBV12-3/TRBV12-4,-,-,CASSLLQGVNEQYF,TGTGCCAGCAGTTTATTGCAGGGAGTCAACGAGCAGTACTTC
TRBJ1-4,TRBV5-1,-,-,CASKEGWATNEKLFF,TGCGCCAGCAAGGAGGGGTGGGCAACTAATGAAAAACTGTTTTTT
TRBJ2-1,TRBV27,many,TRBD2,CASSFWTSDEQFF,TGTGCCAGCAGTTTTTGGACTAGCGATGAGCAGTTCTTC
TRBJ2-7,TRBV14,-,-,CASSQDIGDEQYF,TGTGCCAGCAGCCAAGACATAGGGGACGAGCAGTACTTC
TRBJ1-6,TRBV6-5,few,-,CASSYLGSSPLHF,TGTGCCAGCAGTTACTTGGGGAGTTCACCCCTCCACTTT
TRBJ2-1,TRBV28,-,TRBD1,CASSPLDYRGRTNEQFF,TGTGCCAGCAGCCCGCTCGACTACAGGGGCCGTACCAATGAGCAGTTCTTC
TRBJ2-1,TRBV11-2,-,-,CASRPEGSAPYNEQFF,TGTGCCAGCAGGCCAGAGGGGAGCGCCCCGTACAATGAGCAGTTCTTC
TRBJ2-1,TRBV12-5,-,-,CASGTYRGAVDEQFF,TGTGCTAGTGGCACCTATCGGGGGGCTGTCGATGAGCAGTTCTTC
TRBJ1-2,TRBV20-1,few,-,CSARDPAALGRDGYTF,TGCAGTGCTAGAGACCCCGCGGCCCTGGGGCGGGATGGCTACACCTTC
TRBJ1-1,TRBV10-1,-,-,CASSEGTPNTEAFF,TGCGCCAGCAGTGAAGGGACACCGAACACTGAAGCTTTCTTT
TRBJ2-7,TRBV20-1,few,TRBD2,CSASGGSRYEQYF,TGCAGTGCTAGCGGCGGGAGTAGGTACGAGCAGTACTTC
TRBJ2-5,TRBV2,many,-,CASSGVTSLGYF,TGTGCCAGCAGTGGTGTAACTAGTCTTGGGTACTTC
TRBJ2-1,TRBV14,-,-,CASSQSRSYNEQFF,TGTGCCAGCAGCCAGAGCAGATCCTACAATGAGCAGTTCTTC
TRBJ1-1,TRBV14,few,-,CASSPGPSYTEAFF,TGTGCCAGCAGCCCCGGACCAAGTTACACTGAAGCTTTCTTT
TRBJ2-3,TRBV14,-,-,CASSQDGARADTQYF,TGTGCCAGCAGCCAAGATGGAGCGAGGGCAGATACGCAGTATTTT
TRBJ2-2,TRBV6-5,-,-,CASSRAHENTGKLFF,TGTGCCAGCAGTAGAGCGCATGAGAACACCGGGAAGCTGTTTTTT
TRBJ1-2,TRBV12-3/TRBV12-4,few,-,CASSSLLTEYYGYTF,TGTGCCAGCAGTTCCCTCCTGACAGAGTACTATGGCTACACCTTC
TRBJ2-1,TRBV20-1,-,TRBD2,CSANRNLAGRYNEQFF,TGCAGTGCCAACCGCAACCTAGCGGGCCGTTACAATGAGCAGTTCTTC
TRBJ2-7,TRBV7-6,few,-,CARSLSLDYEQYF,TGTGCCCGCAGCTTATCCCTCGACTACGAGCAGTACTTC